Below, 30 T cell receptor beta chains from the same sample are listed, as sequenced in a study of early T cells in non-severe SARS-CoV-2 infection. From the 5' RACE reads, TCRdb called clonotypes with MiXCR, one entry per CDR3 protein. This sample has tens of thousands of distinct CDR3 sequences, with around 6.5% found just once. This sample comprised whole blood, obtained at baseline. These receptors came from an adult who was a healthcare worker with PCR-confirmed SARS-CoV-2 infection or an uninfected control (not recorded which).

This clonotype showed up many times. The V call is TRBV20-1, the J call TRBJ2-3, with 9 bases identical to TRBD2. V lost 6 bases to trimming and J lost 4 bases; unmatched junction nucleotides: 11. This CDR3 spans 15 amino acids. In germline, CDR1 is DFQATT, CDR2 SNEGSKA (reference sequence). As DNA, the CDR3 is TGCAGTGCAACTACAGTAGCGGGAGAGGCAGATACGCAGTATTTT. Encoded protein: CSATTVAGEADTQYF.

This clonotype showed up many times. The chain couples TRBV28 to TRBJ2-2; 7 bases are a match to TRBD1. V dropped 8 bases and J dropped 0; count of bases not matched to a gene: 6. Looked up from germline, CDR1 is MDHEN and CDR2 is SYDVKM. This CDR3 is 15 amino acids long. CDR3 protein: CASRTGTANTGELFF. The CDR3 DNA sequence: TGTGCCAGCCGCACCGGGACAGCGAACACCGGGGAGCTGTTTTTT.

This chain's CDR3 is CASSPLPGGNNEQFF. The CDR3 coding sequence is TGTGCCAGCAGCCCCCTCCCCGGGGGGAACAATGAGCAGTTCTTC. The rearrangement joins TRBV11-3 to TRBJ2-1, with 7 bases fitting TRBD2. V trimming: 5 bases; J trimming: 5 bases; junction bases outside the gene matches: 9. CDR3 length equals 15 residues. Germline V gives CDR1 SGHNT, CDR2 YENEEA.

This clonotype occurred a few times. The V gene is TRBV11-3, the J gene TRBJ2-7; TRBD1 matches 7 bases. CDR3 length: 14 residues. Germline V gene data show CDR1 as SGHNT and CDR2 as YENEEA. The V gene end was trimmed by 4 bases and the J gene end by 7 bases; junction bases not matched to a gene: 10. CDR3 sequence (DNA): TGTGCCAGCAGCTCAAGTGGGACAGCGAGGGAGCAGTACTTC. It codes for CASSSSGTAREQYF.

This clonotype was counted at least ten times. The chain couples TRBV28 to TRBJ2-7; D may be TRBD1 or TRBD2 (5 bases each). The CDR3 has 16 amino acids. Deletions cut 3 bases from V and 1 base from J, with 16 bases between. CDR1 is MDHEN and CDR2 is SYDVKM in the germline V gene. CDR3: CASSLGDREVSYEQYF. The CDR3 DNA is TGTGCCAGCAGTTTGGGAGACAGAGAAGTTTCCTACGAGCAGTACTTC.

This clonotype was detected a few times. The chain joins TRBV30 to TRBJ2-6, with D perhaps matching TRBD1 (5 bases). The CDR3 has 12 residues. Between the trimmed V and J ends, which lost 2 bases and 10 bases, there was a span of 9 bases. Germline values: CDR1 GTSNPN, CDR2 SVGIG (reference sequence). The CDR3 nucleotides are TGTGCCTGGAGTCCCAGGGTGAACGTCCTGACTTTC. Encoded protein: CAWSPRVNVLTF.

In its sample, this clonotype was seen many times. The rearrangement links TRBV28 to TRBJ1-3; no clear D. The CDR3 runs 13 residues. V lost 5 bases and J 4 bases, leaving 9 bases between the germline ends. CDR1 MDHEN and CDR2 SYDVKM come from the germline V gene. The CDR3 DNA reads TGTGCCAGCAGTCGAAGCACGGGAAACACCATATATTTT. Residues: CASSRSTGNTIYF.

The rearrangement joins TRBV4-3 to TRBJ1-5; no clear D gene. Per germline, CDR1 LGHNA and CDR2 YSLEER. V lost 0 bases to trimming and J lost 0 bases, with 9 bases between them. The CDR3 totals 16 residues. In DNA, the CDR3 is TGCGCCAGCAGCCAAGATCTCTCGGGTAGCAATCAGCCCCAGCATTTT. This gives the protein CASSQDLSGSNQPQHF.

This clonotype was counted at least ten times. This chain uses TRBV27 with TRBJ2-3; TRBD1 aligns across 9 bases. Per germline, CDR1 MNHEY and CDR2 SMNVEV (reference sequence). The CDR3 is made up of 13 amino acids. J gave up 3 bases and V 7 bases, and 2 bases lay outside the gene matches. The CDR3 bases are TGTGCCAGCAAGGACAGGGGTACAGATACGCAGTATTTT. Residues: CASKDRGTDTQYF.

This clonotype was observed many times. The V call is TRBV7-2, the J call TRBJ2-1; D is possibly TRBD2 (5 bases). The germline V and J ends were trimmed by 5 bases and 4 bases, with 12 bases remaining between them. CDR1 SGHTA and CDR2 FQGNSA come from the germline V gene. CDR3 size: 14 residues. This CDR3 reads CASSRAGVYNEQFF. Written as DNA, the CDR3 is TGTGCCAGCAGCCGAGCCGGGGTTTACAATGAGCAGTTCTTC. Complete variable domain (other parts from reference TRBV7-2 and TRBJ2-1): GAGVSQSPSNKVTEKGKDVELRCDPISGHTALYWYRQSLGQGLEFLIYFQGNSAPDKSGLPSDRFSAERTGGSVSTLTIQRTQQEDSAVYLCASSRAGVYNEQFFGPGTRLTVL.

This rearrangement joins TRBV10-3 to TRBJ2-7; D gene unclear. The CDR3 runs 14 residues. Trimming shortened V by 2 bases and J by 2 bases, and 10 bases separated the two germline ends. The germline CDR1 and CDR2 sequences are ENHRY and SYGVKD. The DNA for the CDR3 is TGTGCCATCAGTGAGAACAGTCCAACCTACGAGCAGTACTTC. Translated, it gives CAISENSPTYEQYF.

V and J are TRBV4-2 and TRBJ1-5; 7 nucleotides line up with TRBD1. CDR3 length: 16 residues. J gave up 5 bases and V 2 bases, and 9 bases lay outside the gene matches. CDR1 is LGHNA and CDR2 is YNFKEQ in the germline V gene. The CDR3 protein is CASSQSRGSRDQPQHF. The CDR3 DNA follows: TGTGCCAGCAGCCAATCCAGGGGGTCCAGGGATCAGCCCCAGCATTTT.

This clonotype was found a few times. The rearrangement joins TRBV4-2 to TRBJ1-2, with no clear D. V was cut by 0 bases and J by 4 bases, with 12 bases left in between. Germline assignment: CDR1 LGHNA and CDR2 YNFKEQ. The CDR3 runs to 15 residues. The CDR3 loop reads CASSQDAAETYGYTF. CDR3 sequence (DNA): TGTGCCAGCAGCCAAGATGCGGCAGAGACCTATGGCTACACCTTC.

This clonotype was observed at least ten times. CDR3 sequence: CASRGARYEQYF. In DNA, the CDR3 is TGTGCCAGCAGGGGCGCGCGATACGAGCAGTACTTC. The chain employs TRBV2 and TRBJ2-7, with D unclear. The CDR3 sequence is 12 residues long. V dropped 6 bases and J dropped 4 bases, with 10 bases sitting between them. The germline gives CDR1 SNHLY, CDR2 FYNNEI.

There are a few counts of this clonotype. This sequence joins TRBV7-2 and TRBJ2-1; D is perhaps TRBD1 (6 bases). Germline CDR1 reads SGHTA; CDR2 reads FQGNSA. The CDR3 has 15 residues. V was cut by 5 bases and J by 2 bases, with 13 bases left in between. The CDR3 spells CASSQTGTPYNEQFF. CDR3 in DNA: TGTGCCAGCAGCCAAACAGGGACCCCCTACAATGAGCAGTTCTTC.

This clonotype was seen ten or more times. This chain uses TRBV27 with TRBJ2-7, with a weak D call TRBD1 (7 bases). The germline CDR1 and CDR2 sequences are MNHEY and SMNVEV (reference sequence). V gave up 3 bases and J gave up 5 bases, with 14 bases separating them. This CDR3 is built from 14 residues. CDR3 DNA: TGTGCCAGCAGTTTTGGCGGAGGGGGCGACGAGCAGTACTTC. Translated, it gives CASSFGGGGDEQYF.

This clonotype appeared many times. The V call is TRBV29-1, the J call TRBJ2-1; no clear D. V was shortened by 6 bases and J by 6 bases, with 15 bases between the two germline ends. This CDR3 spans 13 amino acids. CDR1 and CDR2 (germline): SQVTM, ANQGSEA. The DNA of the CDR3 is TGCAGCGTGAGGAGTAACGACTTCAATGAGCAGTTCTTC. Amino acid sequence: CSVRSNDFNEQFF.

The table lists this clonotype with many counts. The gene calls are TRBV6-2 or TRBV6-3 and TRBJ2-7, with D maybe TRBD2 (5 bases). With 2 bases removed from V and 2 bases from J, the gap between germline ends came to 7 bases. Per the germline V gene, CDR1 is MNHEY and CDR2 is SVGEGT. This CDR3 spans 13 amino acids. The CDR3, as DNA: TGTGCCAGCAGTTACGGGAGAACCTACGAGCAGTACTTC. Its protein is CASSYGRTYEQYF.

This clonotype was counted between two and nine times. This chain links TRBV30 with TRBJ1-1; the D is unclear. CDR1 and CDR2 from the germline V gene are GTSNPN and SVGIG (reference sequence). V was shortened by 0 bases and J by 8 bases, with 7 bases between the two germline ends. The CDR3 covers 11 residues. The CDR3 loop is CAWSVRKEAFF. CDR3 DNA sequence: TGTGCCTGGAGTGTGAGAAAAGAAGCTTTCTTT.

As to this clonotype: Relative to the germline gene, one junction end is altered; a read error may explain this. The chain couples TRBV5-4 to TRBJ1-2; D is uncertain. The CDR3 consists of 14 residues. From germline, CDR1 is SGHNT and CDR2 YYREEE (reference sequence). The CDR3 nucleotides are TGTGCCAGCAGCTTAGGCACCCAAAACTATGGCTACACGTTC. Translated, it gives CASSLGTQNYGYTF. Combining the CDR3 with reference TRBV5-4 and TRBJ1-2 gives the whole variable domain ETGVTQSPTHLIKTRGQQVTLRCSSQSGHNTVSWYQQALGQGPQFIFQYYREEENGRGNFPPRFSGLQFPNYSSELNVNALELDDSALYLCASSLGTQNYGYTFGSGTRLTVV.

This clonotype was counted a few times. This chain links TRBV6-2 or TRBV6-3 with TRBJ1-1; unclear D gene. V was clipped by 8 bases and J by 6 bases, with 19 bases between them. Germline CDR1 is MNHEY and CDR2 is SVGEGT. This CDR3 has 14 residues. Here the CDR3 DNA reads TGTGCCAGCCTCGGGGAATTGCGGAGCTCTGAAGCTTTCTTT. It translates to CASLGELRSSEAFF.

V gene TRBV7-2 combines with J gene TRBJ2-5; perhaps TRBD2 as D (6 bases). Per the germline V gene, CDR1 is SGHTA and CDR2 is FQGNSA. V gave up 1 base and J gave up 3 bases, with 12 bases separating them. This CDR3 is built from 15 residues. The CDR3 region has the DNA TGTGCCAGCAGCTTAGGCGGGATTAAAAAAGAGACCCAGTACTTC. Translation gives CASSLGGIKKETQYF.

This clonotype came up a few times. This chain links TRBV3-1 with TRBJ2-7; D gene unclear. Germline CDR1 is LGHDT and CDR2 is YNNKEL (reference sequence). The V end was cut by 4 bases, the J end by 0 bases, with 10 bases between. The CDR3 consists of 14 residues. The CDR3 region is CASSPLRYSYEQYF. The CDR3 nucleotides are TGTGCCAGCAGCCCTTTGCGGTACTCCTACGAGCAGTACTTC.

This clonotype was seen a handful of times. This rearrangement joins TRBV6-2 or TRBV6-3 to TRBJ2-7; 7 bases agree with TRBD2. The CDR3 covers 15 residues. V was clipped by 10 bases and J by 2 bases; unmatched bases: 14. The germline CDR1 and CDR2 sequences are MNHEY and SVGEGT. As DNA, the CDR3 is TGTGCCATCACTCCAGGGCCAGCGGGAACCTACGAGCAGTACTTC. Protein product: CAITPGPAGTYEQYF.

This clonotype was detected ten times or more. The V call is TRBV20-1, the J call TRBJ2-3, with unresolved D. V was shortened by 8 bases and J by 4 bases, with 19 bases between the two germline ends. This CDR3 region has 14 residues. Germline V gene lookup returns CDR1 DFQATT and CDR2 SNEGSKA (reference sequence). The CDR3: CSSRGPMDADTQYF. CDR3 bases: TGCAGTTCCCGAGGCCCTATGGACGCAGATACGCAGTATTTT.

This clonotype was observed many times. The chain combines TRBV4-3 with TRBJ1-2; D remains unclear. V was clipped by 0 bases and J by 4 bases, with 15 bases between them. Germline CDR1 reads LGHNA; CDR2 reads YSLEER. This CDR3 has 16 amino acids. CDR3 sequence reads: CASSQDSKSRFYGYTF. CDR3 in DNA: TGCGCCAGCAGCCAAGATTCGAAGTCCAGGTTCTATGGCTACACCTTC.

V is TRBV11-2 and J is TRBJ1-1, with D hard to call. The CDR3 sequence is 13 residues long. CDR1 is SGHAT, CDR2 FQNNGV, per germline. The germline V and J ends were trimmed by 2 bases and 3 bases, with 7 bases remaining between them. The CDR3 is CASSLTRYTEAFF. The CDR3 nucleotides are TGTGCCAGCAGCTTAACACGGTACACTGAAGCTTTCTTT. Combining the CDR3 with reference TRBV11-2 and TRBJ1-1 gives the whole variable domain EAGVAQSPRYKIIEKRQSVAFWCNPISGHATLYWYQQILGQGPKLLIQFQNNGVVDDSQLPKDRFSAERLKGVDSTLKIQPAKLEDSAVYLCASSLTRYTEAFFGQGTRLTVV.

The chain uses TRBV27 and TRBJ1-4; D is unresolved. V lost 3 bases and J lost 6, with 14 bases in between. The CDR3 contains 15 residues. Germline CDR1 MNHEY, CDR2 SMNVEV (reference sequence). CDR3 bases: TGTGCCAGCAGTTTTGGGTGGCAAGCAGATGAAAAACTGTTTTTT. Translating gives CASSFGWQADEKLFF.

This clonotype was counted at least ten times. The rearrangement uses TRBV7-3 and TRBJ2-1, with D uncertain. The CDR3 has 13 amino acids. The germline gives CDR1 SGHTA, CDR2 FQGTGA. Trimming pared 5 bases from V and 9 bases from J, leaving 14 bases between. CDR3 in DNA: TGTGCCAGCAGCCAAAGGTCGCTGGGTGAGCAGTTCTTC. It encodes CASSQRSLGEQFF. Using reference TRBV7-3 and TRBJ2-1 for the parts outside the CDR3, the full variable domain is GAGVSQTPSNKVTEKGKYVELRCDPISGHTALYWYRQSLGQGPEFLIYFQGTGAADDSGLPNDRFFAVRPEGSVSTLKIQRTERGDSAVYLCASSQRSLGEQFFGPGTRLTVL.

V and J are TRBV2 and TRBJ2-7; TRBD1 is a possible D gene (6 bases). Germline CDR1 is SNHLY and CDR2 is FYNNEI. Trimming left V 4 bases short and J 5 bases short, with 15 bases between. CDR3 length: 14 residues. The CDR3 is CASSVEVRGDEQYF. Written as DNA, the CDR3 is TGTGCCAGCAGTGTCGAGGTCAGGGGAGACGAGCAGTACTTC.